The clone carrying this TCR beta chain was detected only once. Its matching antigen is unknown. Library preparation for TCR beta used quantitative 5'-RACE with molecular barcodes. TCRdb passed the 5' RACE reads through MiXCR, listing each CDR3 protein once. The sample includes 250,000 to 350,000 distinct CDR3 sequences, 20% of them seen just once. The sample comes from a study of CD8 T cells in ankylosing spondylitis. Regarding the study as a whole: Some motif variants were previously reported in reactive arthritis synovial fluid and blood. Disease-linked clones were CD8+ and relatively rare in peripheral blood. Seven to nine highly homologous variants formed a TCR beta motif that appeared characteristic of ankylosing spondylitis blood.

Trimming took 4 bases from V and 5 from J; bases not matched to a gene: 3. This CDR3 comprises 15 residues. Looked up from germline, CDR1 is SGHDN and CDR2 is FVKESK. The sequence was obtained from a male donor with ankylosing spondylitis or in good health (not recorded which). V gene TRBV14 combines with J gene TRBJ1-4, with 11 bases that match TRBD1. The sample taken for sequencing was blood, either unsorted or a sorted T cell fraction (not recorded which). CDR3 bases: TGTGCCAGCAGCCGCCGGGACAGGGGGAATGAAAAACTGTTTTTT. Translation gives CASSRRDRGNEKLFF. Full variable domain (missing parts from reference TRBV14 and TRBJ1-4): EAGVTQFPSHSVIEKGQTVTLRCDPISGHDNLYWYRRVMGKEIKFLLHFVKESKQDESGMPNNRFLAERTGGTYSTLKVQPAELEDSGVYFCASSRRDRGNEKLFFGSGTQLSVL.